The 2 T cell receptor beta chains reported below all come from one sample, sequenced in a study of T cell responses to AZD1222 COVID-19 vaccine. Here immunoSEQ multiplex PCR was the method, and the copy in TCRdb shows in-frame clones only, minus some. The repertoire has roughly 140,000 clones, approximately 89% of them found once; the top ten carry about 3.7%. Sequencing was performed on peripheral blood, taken on day 0 of MenACWY control vaccination. These receptors came from an adult in good health.

V and J are TRBV12-3 or TRBV12-4 and TRBJ1-2; unclear D gene. There are 12 residues in the CDR3. The ends were cut back, 7 bases at V and 8 bases at J, with 14 bases in the middle. The CDR3 DNA reads as TGTGCCAGCACCTTACTCGGTCAGGGCTACACCTTC. It encodes CASTLLGQGYTF.

This chain connects TRBV6-1 to TRBJ2-4; TRBD1 aligns across 8 bases. The CDR3 sequence is 16 residues long. The germline CDR1 and CDR2 sequences are MNHNS and SASEGT. The J segment lost 6 bases and the V segment lost 4 bases, leaving 11 bases of the junction unmatched. CDR3 residues: CASSGPRQGFGNIQYF. CDR3 sequence (DNA): TGTGCCAGCAGTGGTCCTAGACAGGGGTTCGGAAACATTCAGTACTTC.